The 30 T cell receptor beta chains below all came from one sample that was sequenced in a study of blood T cells in healthy people across ages (dated by TCRdb to about 2015). Libraries came from 5' RACE. Sequenced on an Illumina HiSeq 2500. A second PCR of about 6 to 11 cycles was performed with a sample-barcoded 5' primer and a J-beta primer mix. TCRdb trimmed the raw reads at Q25, called clones with MiXCR and kept productive beta chains. One record per CDR3 amino acid sequence lists the most common genes and DNA. Counted in this sample were 1.5 million to 2 million distinct CDR3 sequences; 49% of them appeared once. In total, the top ten clones hold 2% to 2.5% of the sample. The source material was blood. All receptors derive from a woman aged 40 to 49 in good health.

The V call is TRBV6-1, the J call TRBJ2-1; TRBD1 might be the D (5 bases). CDR3 length: 13 amino acids. Trimming shortened V by 7 bases and J by 9 bases, and 16 bases separated the two germline ends. Germline CDR1 MNHNS, CDR2 SASEGT. CDR3: CASTLYRTREQFF. CDR3 nucleotides: TGTGCCAGCACCCTATACAGGACCCGTGAGCAGTTCTTC.

Details on this clonotype: A junction boundary mismatches the germline segment, possibly from a read error. The V and J genes are TRBV4-2 and TRBJ2-4; TRBD1 matches at 11 bases. This CDR3 comprises 17 residues. CDR1 and CDR2 (germline): LGHNA, YNFKEQ. The CDR3 DNA is TGTGCCAGCTGCCAACAACGGGGACAGGGGGGGGAAAACATTCAGTACTTC. Its protein product is CASCQQRGQGGENIQYF.

This clonotype has just a few counts. The V call is TRBV3-1, the J call TRBJ2-1; D is unclear. Trimming stripped 4 bases from V and 7 bases from J, with 11 bases between. In germline, CDR1 is LGHDT, CDR2 YNNKEL (reference sequence). This CDR3 spans 13 amino acids. The CDR3 region is CASSPSWFNEQFF. For the CDR3, the DNA is TGTGCCAGCAGCCCATCATGGTTTAATGAGCAGTTCTTC.

The rearrangement joins TRBV12-3 or TRBV12-4 to TRBJ1-4; D possibly corresponds to TRBD1 (5 bases). V dropped 7 bases and J dropped 3 bases, with 9 bases sitting between them. The length of the CDR3 is 13 residues. CDR3 bases: TGTGCCAGCAAACAGGCGTCTAATGAAAAACTGTTTTTT. Translating it yields CASKQASNEKLFF.

The rearrangement joins TRBV28 to TRBJ2-3, with 13 bases lining up with TRBD2. The J segment lost 1 base and the V segment lost 4 bases, leaving 8 bases of the junction unmatched. The CDR3 spans 18 residues. Looked up from germline, CDR1 is MDHEN and CDR2 is SYDVKM. The CDR3 DNA follows: TGTGCCAGCAGTTCCCGACTAGCGGGGGGACGGGGCACAGATACGCAGTATTTT. Its protein is CASSSRLAGGRGTDTQYF.

The chain links TRBV7-9 to TRBJ2-5, with 11 positions matching TRBD1. Germline V gene data show CDR1 as SEHNR and CDR2 as FQNEAQ (reference sequence). J was trimmed by 0 bases and V by 3 bases; bases with no gene match: 3. The CDR3 extends over 16 amino acids. The CDR3 coding sequence is TGTGCCAGCAGCTTCGGGACAGGGGGAAACCAAGAGACCCAGTACTTC. It yields the protein CASSFGTGGNQETQYF. The variable domain in full, completed from reference TRBV7-9 and TRBJ2-5, reads DTGVSQNPRHKITKRGQNVTFRCDPISEHNRLYWYRQTLGQGPEFLTYFQNEAQLEKSRLLSDRFSAERPKGSFSTLEIQRTEQGDSAMYLCASSFGTGGNQETQYFGPGTRLLVL.

The chain joins TRBV20-1 to TRBJ2-7; 10 positions agree with TRBD2. CDR3 length: 14 residues. J was trimmed by 0 bases and V by 3 bases; bases with no gene match: 2. Germline V CDR1 and CDR2: DFQATT, SNEGSKA (reference sequence). CDR3 sequence (DNA): TGCAGTGCTAGTAGCGGGGGGAGCTCCTACGAGCAGTACTTC. Translation gives CSASSGGSSYEQYF.

The V and J genes are TRBV29-1 and TRBJ2-5; perhaps TRBD2 as D (5 bases). The CDR3 runs to 12 residues. The V and J ends lost 4 bases and 11 bases respectively, with 17 bases between them. In germline, CDR1 is SQVTM, CDR2 ANQGSEA. CDR3 region: CSVVDGGGEQYF. CDR3 DNA sequence: TGCAGCGTTGTAGACGGAGGAGGAGAGCAGTACTTC. The full variable domain, completed using reference TRBV29-1 and TRBJ2-5, is SAVISQKPSRDICQRGTSLTIQCQVDSQVTMMFWYRQQPGQSLTLIATANQGSEATYESGFVIDKFPISRPNLTFSTLTVSNMSPEDSSIYLCSVVDGGGEQYFGPGTRLLVL.

The rearrangement links TRBV7-9 to TRBJ1-2, with unresolved D. From germline, CDR1 is SEHNR and CDR2 FQNEAQ (reference sequence). V shed 5 bases and J shed 3 bases, with 13 bases lying between them. The CDR3 spans 14 residues. The CDR3 DNA sequence: TGTGCCAGCAGCCTTCCAGCGGCCTACTATGGCTACACCTTC. As protein: CASSLPAAYYGYTF.

The CDR3 bases are TGTGCCAGCAGCTTAGGGGACAGGGGTGCCCAAGAGACCCAGTACTTC. The encoded protein is CASSLGDRGAQETQYF. The J gene is TRBJ2-5, the V gene TRBV7-2; 10 bases match TRBD1. Germline CDR1 and CDR2: SGHTA and FQGNSA. Trimming cost V 1 base and J 1 base; bases outside gene matches: 3. This CDR3 contains 16 residues.

This clonotype occurred once. The chain is built from TRBV10-2 and TRBJ2-1; 13 bases agree with TRBD2. Germline CDR1 WSHSY, CDR2 SAAADI. V lost 10 bases to trimming and J lost 9 bases; unmatched junction nucleotides: 6. CDR3 length equals 13 residues. The CDR3 bases are TGCGCCACCGGGACTAGCGGGGTTGGTGAGCAGTTCTTC. Encoded protein: CATGTSGVGEQFF.

This clonotype was found once. The chain joins TRBV20-1 to TRBJ2-3; D perhaps matches TRBD1 (5 bases). The CDR3 spans 17 residues. The germline V and J ends were trimmed by 3 bases and 1 base, with 20 bases remaining between them. Germline V CDR1 and CDR2: DFQATT, SNEGSKA (reference sequence). The DNA for the CDR3 is TGCAGTGCTAGGTCTCCAGGGTCCCTCTCGGGCACAGATACGCAGTATTTT. This codes for CSARSPGSLSGTDTQYF.

Only a few counts were recorded for this clonotype. The CDR3 DNA reads as TGTGCCATCAGTGAGTCGAGCAGACCCCGGTTCTTC. This sequence encodes CAISESSRPRFF. The chain joins TRBV10-3 to TRBJ2-1; D is uncertain. In germline, CDR1 is ENHRY, CDR2 SYGVKD. Trimming took 0 bases from V and 15 from J, leaving 12 bases between them. The CDR3 is made up of 12 amino acids.

This clonotype was detected only a few times. This chain joins TRBV7-2 and TRBJ2-3; D is uncertain. V was pared by 4 bases and J by 2 bases, with 10 bases between. The CDR3 has 14 residues. The V gene's germline CDR1 is SGHTA and CDR2 FQGNSA. The CDR3 nucleotides read TGTGCCAGCAGCTCGAGGCACTCCACAGATACGCAGTATTTT. Amino acid sequence: CASSSRHSTDTQYF. Variable domain in full (rest from reference TRBV7-2 and TRBJ2-3): GAGVSQSPSNKVTEKGKDVELRCDPISGHTALYWYRQSLGQGLEFLIYFQGNSAPDKSGLPSDRFSAERTGGSVSTLTIQRTQQEDSAVYLCASSSRHSTDTQYFGPGTRLTVL.

The chain is built from TRBV7-8 and TRBJ2-5; TRBD2 aligns across 7 bases. The CDR3 totals 16 residues. Per the germline V gene, CDR1 is SGHVS and CDR2 is FQNEAQ. J gave up 5 bases and V 1 base, and 10 bases lay outside the gene matches. The CDR3 region is CASSLVVREASETQYF. CDR3 nucleotides: TGTGCCAGCAGCTTAGTGGTCCGGGAGGCAAGCGAGACCCAGTACTTC. Drawing the rest from reference TRBV7-8 and TRBJ2-5, the complete variable domain is GAGVSQSPRYKVAKRGQDVALRCDPISGHVSLFWYQQALGQGPEFLTYFQNEAQLDKSGLPSDRFFAERPEGSVSTLKIQRTQQEDSAVYLCASSLVVREASETQYFGPGTRLLVL.

V gene TRBV2 combines with J gene TRBJ2-3; 7 bases agree with TRBD1. This CDR3 contains 14 residues. Unmatched junction bases numbered 5, after V lost 6 bases and J lost 2 bases. Germline V gene data show CDR1 as SNHLY and CDR2 as FYNNEI. The CDR3 protein is CASRSGQNTDTQYF. DNA of the CDR3: TGTGCCAGCAGATCGGGACAGAACACAGATACGCAGTATTTT.

The V gene is TRBV27, the J gene TRBJ2-7, with D possibly TRBD2 on 5 matching bases. CDR1 and CDR2 (germline): MNHEY, SMNVEV (reference sequence). This CDR3 is built from 13 residues. Between the trimmed V and J ends, which lost 3 bases and 6 bases, there was a span of 12 bases. The CDR3, as DNA: TGTGCCAGCAGTTTGGCTAGCCGCGGCGAGCAGTACTTC. This encodes CASSLASRGEQYF.

The chain joins TRBV12-3 or TRBV12-4 to TRBJ2-3; unclear D gene. V shed 4 bases and J shed 4 bases, with 12 bases lying between them. This CDR3 is 14 amino acids long. The CDR3 protein is CASSSLPLSDTQYF. CDR3 bases: TGTGCCAGCAGTTCCCTCCCTTTATCAGATACGCAGTATTTT.

This clonotype has more than one count but fewer than ten. V gene TRBV29-1 combines with J gene TRBJ1-6, with 7 bases identical to TRBD1. V dropped 4 bases and J dropped 7; count of bases not matched to a gene: 1. Germline lookup yields CDR1 SQVTM and CDR2 ANQGSEA. CDR3 length equals 12 residues. CDR3 in amino acids: CSVGDSNSPLHF. CDR3 sequence (DNA): TGCAGCGTTGGGGACAGCAATTCACCCCTCCACTTT.

This clonotype was counted between two and nine times. The rearrangement joins TRBV6-6 to TRBJ2-5, with 8 bases lining up with TRBD1. Germline CDR1 reads MNHNY; CDR2 reads SVGAGI (reference sequence). The CDR3 is made up of 16 amino acids. Trimming at V came to 3 bases and at J to 5 bases, leaving 11 bases not matched to a gene. CDR3 bases: TGTGCCAGCAGTTATAAGGCAGGGGGCTCGATGGAGACCCAGTACTTC. Protein sequence: CASSYKAGGSMETQYF.

This clonotype has just a few counts. The chain has TRBV27 and TRBJ2-1; 9 positions match TRBD2. Germline V gene lookup returns CDR1 MNHEY and CDR2 SMNVEV (reference sequence). CDR3 length equals 16 residues. Germline trimming cut 1 base from V and 0 bases from J; bases unmatched to any gene: 1. CDR3 bases: TGTGCCAGCAGTTTATATAGCGGGGGCTCCTACAATGAGCAGTTCTTC. Protein sequence: CASSLYSGGSYNEQFF.

This clonotype was seen only a few times. The rearrangement uses TRBV6-2 or TRBV6-3 and TRBJ2-5; TRBD2 matches at 7 bases. The length of the CDR3 is 15 residues. Germline V gene lookup returns CDR1 MNHEY and CDR2 SVGEGT. V shed 2 bases and J 5 bases; nucleotides not matched to a gene: 8. CDR3 region: CASSYGTTSQETQYF. CDR3 bases: TGTGCCAGCAGTTACGGGACTACGAGCCAGGAGACCCAGTACTTC.

This clonotype appeared a few times. The rearrangement joins TRBV20-1 to TRBJ2-5; possibly TRBD2 for D (5 bases). With 0 bases removed from V and 2 bases from J, the gap between germline ends came to 10 bases. This CDR3 spans 14 amino acids. The germline V gene has CDR1 DFQATT and CDR2 SNEGSKA (reference sequence). CDR3 amino acids: CSARETKGQETQYF. CDR3 nucleotide sequence: TGCAGTGCTAGAGAGACTAAGGGTCAAGAGACCCAGTACTTC.

In its sample, this clonotype was seen many times. The rearrangement joins TRBV28 to TRBJ1-6; 10 bases are shared with TRBD1. The V gene's germline CDR1 is MDHEN and CDR2 SYDVKM. CDR3 length: 14 amino acids. The V gene end was trimmed by 6 bases and the J gene end by 12 bases; junction bases not matched to a gene: 8. CDR3 region: CASSDGTGAVPLHF. The CDR3 nucleotides read TGTGCCAGCAGCGACGGGACAGGGGCCGTACCCCTCCACTTT.

This clonotype turned up a few times. The chain carries TRBV3-1 and TRBJ2-5; D assignment may be TRBD1 or TRBD2 (6 bases each). Germline V lookup: CDR1 LGHDT, CDR2 YNNKEL (reference sequence). The CDR3 spans 16 residues. V dropped 4 bases and J dropped 0 bases, with 15 bases sitting between them. The CDR3 DNA sequence: TGTGCCAGCAGCCGACAAGGGGGGCGGAACCAAGAGACCCAGTACTTC. Translation: CASSRQGGRNQETQYF.

The chain couples TRBV5-6 to TRBJ2-6; D uncertain. Germline loops: CDR1 SGHDT, CDR2 YYEEEE. Trimming took off 4 bases at V and 2 bases at J, with 10 bases between the two ends. The CDR3 length is 15 residues. The CDR3 protein is CASSPNKAGANVLTF. DNA for the CDR3: TGTGCCAGCAGCCCAAATAAGGCTGGGGCCAACGTCCTGACTTTC.

J is TRBJ2-5 and V is TRBV21-1; the table's TRBD1 call for D was not verified on the DNA. TRBV21-1 is classified as a pseudogene. The length of the CDR3 is 16 residues. The CDR3 protein is CASSTGRTGNEETQYF. CDR3 in DNA: TGTGCCAGCAGCACTGGGCGGACAGGGAATGAGGAGACCCAGTACTTC.

This clonotype was seen more than once but under ten times. The genes are TRBV20-1 and TRBJ2-1; no definite D call. The CDR3 is 13 amino acids. Trimming stripped 1 base from V and 9 bases from J, with 13 bases between. Germline CDR1 reads DFQATT; CDR2 reads SNEGSKA (reference sequence). The CDR3 coding sequence is TGCAGTGCTAGAGTATTCGGAGAGATTGAGCAGTTCTTC. Translation gives CSARVFGEIEQFF.

The rearrangement uses TRBV20-1 and TRBJ2-7; D is perhaps TRBD1 or TRBD2 (5 bases each). In germline, CDR1 is DFQATT, CDR2 SNEGSKA (reference sequence). The germline V and J ends were trimmed by 1 base and 2 bases, with 21 bases remaining between them. The CDR3 is 17 residues long. CDR3 region: CSARVGGTTVGTYEQYF. The CDR3 coding sequence is TGCAGTGCTAGAGTGGGTGGGACGACAGTGGGAACCTACGAGCAGTACTTC.

The CDR3 DNA reads as TGTGCCAGCAGAGAGATCCGGGACATTAAAAATGAGCAGTTCTTC. Protein: CASREIRDIKNEQFF. V usage is TRBV6-5 and J usage is TRBJ2-1; TRBD1 is a possible D gene (6 bases). The CDR3 runs 15 residues. V was shortened by 6 bases and J by 7 bases, with 19 bases between the two germline ends. The germline V gene encodes CDR1 MNHEY and CDR2 SVGAGI.